The clone carrying this T cell receptor (beta chain) has only a few counts. What it binds is unknown. The CDR3 spans 14 residues. Trimming pared 5 bases from V and 2 bases from J, leaving 9 bases between. In germline, CDR1 is SGHTA, CDR2 FQGTGA. These data belong to a study of blood T cells in healthy people across ages. Study-level points and caveats: Significant beta diversity loss was already apparent by age about 42, declining roughly linearly.

A J-beta primer mix and a sample-barcoded 5' primer were used in a second PCR of roughly 7 to 12 cycles. Carrying 12 random nucleotides, a template-switch adaptor labeled each individual cDNA molecule. Via MiXCR, TCRdb re-called the 5' RACE reads, giving one row per CDR3 protein. The sample yields some 890,000 distinct CDR3 sequences, 25% to 35% seen once. The same specimen was also included in a second study, on T cells of mothers and their children. From that second work: Per child, 3 million or so TCR beta CDR3 reads were obtained, against over 10 million per mother. The authors found no persistent microchimeric T cell clones.

The rearrangement links TRBV7-3 to TRBJ2-2; D not resolved. This TCR came from a middle-aged woman in good health. Material: blood. The CDR3 DNA reads as TGTGCCAGCAGCCCCGGTTATAACACCGGGGAGCTGTTTTTT. It yields the protein CASSPGYNTGELFF.